This TCR beta chain was observed in a study of T-cell reconstitution after alpha-beta-depleted transplantation in children. The CDR3 runs to 14 residues. The germline V gene encodes CDR1 SGHRS and CDR2 YFSETQ. V was clipped by 0 bases and J by 6 bases, with 12 bases between them. During its preparation, the TCRbeta library received unique molecular identifiers. One entry per CDR3 protein results from TCRdb running MiXCR on the PCR reads. The repertoire holds roughly 500,000 distinct CDR3 sequences, with about 33% as singletons. The sequences come from PBMCs from the stem cell graft donor, collected from the stem cell graft. The chain joins TRBV5-1 to TRBJ1-1; D gene unclear. This receptor was taken from a human donor who donated a stem cell graft to a child with aplastic anemia. The CDR3 loop is CASSLARGRPEAFF. The CDR3 nucleotides read TGCGCCAGCAGCTTGGCCCGGGGAAGACCTGAAGCTTTCTTT.